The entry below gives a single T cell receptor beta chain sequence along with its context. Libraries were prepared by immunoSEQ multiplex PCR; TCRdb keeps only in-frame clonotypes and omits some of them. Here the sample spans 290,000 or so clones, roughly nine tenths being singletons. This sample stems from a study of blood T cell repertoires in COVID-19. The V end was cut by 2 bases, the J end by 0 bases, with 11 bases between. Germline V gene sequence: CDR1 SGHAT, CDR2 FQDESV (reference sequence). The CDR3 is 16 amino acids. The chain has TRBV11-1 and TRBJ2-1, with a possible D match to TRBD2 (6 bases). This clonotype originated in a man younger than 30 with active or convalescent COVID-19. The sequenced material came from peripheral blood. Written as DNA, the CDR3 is TGTGCCAGCAGCTTACTAGCGCTGAGCTCCTACAATGAGCAGTTCTTC. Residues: CASSLLALSSYNEQFF.